Listed below are T cell receptor beta chains from one sample, sequenced in a study of blood T cell repertoires in COVID-19. Method: immunoSEQ multiplex PCR; TCRdb's copy keeps in-frame clones and lacks some. The sample consists of about 100,000 clones, about 78% of them appearing once. The sequencing input was peripheral blood. The receptors were gathered from a man aged 60 to 69 with active or convalescent COVID-19. The CDR3 runs from the conserved cysteine through the conserved F or W. The order of the fields is D gene, CDR3 length, V gene, clone size, J gene, CDR3 protein, CDR3 DNA. D genes are given only for firm matches. Where a row states a size, it is once, few, many or the class of an expanded clone; other rows omit it.

D gene: TRBD1
CDR3 length: 13
V gene: TRBV19
clone size: NA
J gene: TRBJ1-2
CDR3 protein: CASLQQGAFGYTF
CDR3 DNA: TGTGCCAGCTTACAACAGGGGGCGTTTGGCTACACCTTC

D gene: TRBD2
CDR3 length: 13
V gene: TRBV12-3/TRBV12-4
clone size: NA
J gene: TRBJ2-7
CDR3 protein: CASSFTSGYEQYF
CDR3 DNA: TGTGCCAGCAGTTTTACTAGCGGTTACGAGCAGTACTTC

D gene: NA
CDR3 length: 16
V gene: TRBV18
clone size: NA
J gene: TRBJ2-5
CDR3 protein: CASSPKPPPDQETQYF
CDR3 DNA: TGTGCCAGCTCACCAAAGCCGCCCCCGGACCAAGAGACCCAGTACTTC

D gene: TRBD1
CDR3 length: 14
V gene: TRBV6-6
clone size: once
J gene: TRBJ2-5
CDR3 protein: CASSQGQGQETQYF
CDR3 DNA: TGTGCCAGCAGTCAAGGACAGGGTCAAGAGACCCAGTACTTC

D gene: TRBD2
CDR3 length: 15
V gene: TRBV4-1
clone size: NA
J gene: TRBJ2-1
CDR3 protein: CASSPTSGAYNEQFF
CDR3 DNA: TGCGCCAGCAGCCCCACTAGCGGGGCCTACAATGAGCAGTTCTTC

D gene: TRBD2
CDR3 length: 14
V gene: TRBV2
clone size: NA
J gene: TRBJ2-1
CDR3 protein: CASSASGRASEQFF
CDR3 DNA: TGTGCCAGCAGTGCCAGCGGGAGGGCCAGTGAGCAGTTCTTC

D gene: TRBD1
CDR3 length: 19
V gene: TRBV18
clone size: NA
J gene: TRBJ2-6
CDR3 protein: CASSPYPGQPPSGANVLTF
CDR3 DNA: TGTGCCAGCTCACCCTATCCGGGACAGCCACCTTCTGGGGCCAACGTCCTGACTTTC

D gene: NA
CDR3 length: 12
V gene: TRBV27
clone size: few
J gene: TRBJ2-5
CDR3 protein: CASSGVGETQYF
CDR3 DNA: TGTGCCAGTTCGGGGGTGGGAGAGACCCAGTACTTC

D gene: NA
CDR3 length: 15
V gene: TRBV27
clone size: NA
J gene: TRBJ1-5
CDR3 protein: CASRSDFHSNQPQHF
CDR3 DNA: TGTGCCAGCAGATCGGACTTTCATAGCAATCAGCCCCAGCATTTT

D gene: TRBD1
CDR3 length: 13
V gene: TRBV28
clone size: NA
J gene: TRBJ2-5
CDR3 protein: CASGTGGQETQYF
CDR3 DNA: TGTGCCAGCGGCACAGGGGGCCAAGAGACCCAGTACTTC

D gene: NA
CDR3 length: 13
V gene: TRBV2
clone size: NA
J gene: TRBJ2-6
CDR3 protein: CARTLSGANVLTF
CDR3 DNA: TGTGCCCGGACTTTATCTGGGGCCAACGTCCTGACTTTC

D gene: TRBD1
CDR3 length: 15
V gene: TRBV9
clone size: once
J gene: TRBJ2-2
CDR3 protein: CASSVVPGGTGELFF
CDR3 DNA: TGTGCCAGCAGCGTAGTGCCAGGGGGAACCGGGGAGCTGTTTTTT

D gene: TRBD1
CDR3 length: 15
V gene: TRBV2
clone size: NA
J gene: TRBJ2-1
CDR3 protein: CASSARTGLYNEQFF
CDR3 DNA: TGTGCCAGCAGTGCGCGGACAGGGCTATACAATGAGCAGTTCTTC

D gene: TRBD2
CDR3 length: 15
V gene: TRBV9
clone size: NA
J gene: TRBJ2-1
CDR3 protein: CASSPGLADNNEQFF
CDR3 DNA: TGTGCCAGCAGCCCCGGACTAGCGGACAACAATGAGCAGTTCTTC

D gene: TRBD1
CDR3 length: 19
V gene: TRBV12-5
clone size: NA
J gene: TRBJ1-1
CDR3 protein: CASGLVSFGTADVNTEAFF
CDR3 DNA: TGTGCTAGTGGTTTGGTAAGCTTTGGGACAGCGGATGTGAACACTGAAGCTTTCTTT

D gene: NA
CDR3 length: 12
V gene: TRBV7-2
clone size: NA
J gene: TRBJ1-2
CDR3 protein: CASSSSFYGYTF
CDR3 DNA: TGTGCCAGCAGCTCCTCGTTCTATGGCTACACCTTC

D gene: NA
CDR3 length: 13
V gene: TRBV7-9
clone size: NA
J gene: TRBJ2-1
CDR3 protein: CASSWRGPNEQFF
CDR3 DNA: TGTGCCAGCAGCTGGCGGGGCCCGAATGAGCAGTTCTTC

D gene: TRBD2
CDR3 length: 15
V gene: TRBV10-3
clone size: NA
J gene: TRBJ2-1
CDR3 protein: CAISRAGGVYNEQFF
CDR3 DNA: TGTGCCATCAGTAGGGCGGGAGGTGTTTACAATGAGCAGTTCTTC

D gene: TRBD1
CDR3 length: 13
V gene: TRBV18
clone size: NA
J gene: TRBJ2-5
CDR3 protein: CASSPDRAETQYF
CDR3 DNA: TGTGCCAGCTCTCCAGACAGGGCGGAGACCCAGTACTTC

D gene: NA
CDR3 length: 12
V gene: TRBV7-9
clone size: NA
J gene: TRBJ1-6
CDR3 protein: CASSATGKPLHF
CDR3 DNA: TGTGCCAGCAGCGCCACAGGGAAGCCCCTCCACTTT

D gene: TRBD2
CDR3 length: 14
V gene: TRBV7-9
clone size: NA
J gene: TRBJ2-3
CDR3 protein: CASSRSGTEDTQYF
CDR3 DNA: TGTGCCAGCAGCCGTAGCGGGACTGAAGATACGCAGTATTTT

D gene: NA
CDR3 length: 16
V gene: TRBV6-2/TRBV6-3
clone size: NA
J gene: TRBJ1-1
CDR3 protein: CASSGRTGVGGTEAFF
CDR3 DNA: TGTGCCAGCAGTGGGCGGACTGGGGTAGGAGGTACTGAAGCTTTCTTT

D gene: TRBD2
CDR3 length: 15
V gene: TRBV2
clone size: few
J gene: TRBJ2-3
CDR3 protein: CASRAGTSKADTQYF
CDR3 DNA: TGTGCCAGCAGGGCCGGGACTAGCAAAGCGGATACGCAGTATTTT

D gene: TRBD1
CDR3 length: 15
V gene: TRBV6-1
clone size: NA
J gene: TRBJ1-2
CDR3 protein: CASSEQLGQGDGYTF
CDR3 DNA: TGTGCCAGCAGTGAACAGTTAGGACAGGGCGATGGCTACACCTTC

D gene: NA
CDR3 length: 13
V gene: TRBV3-1/TRBV3-2
clone size: NA
J gene: TRBJ2-7
CDR3 protein: CASSQDRAYEQYF
CDR3 DNA: TGTGCCAGCAGCCAAGACAGGGCCTACGAGCAGTACTTC

D gene: NA
CDR3 length: 13
V gene: TRBV28
clone size: few
J gene: TRBJ1-1
CDR3 protein: CASSFSGNTEAFF
CDR3 DNA: TGTGCCAGCAGTTTTTCGGGAAACACTGAAGCTTTCTTT

D gene: TRBD1
CDR3 length: 15
V gene: TRBV30
clone size: NA
J gene: TRBJ1-2
CDR3 protein: CAWSITGQGPRGYTF
CDR3 DNA: TGTGCCTGGAGCATAACGGGACAGGGGCCCCGTGGCTACACCTTC

D gene: NA
CDR3 length: 14
V gene: TRBV5-1
clone size: NA
J gene: TRBJ2-2
CDR3 protein: CASSAQDNTGELFF
CDR3 DNA: TGCGCCAGCAGCGCCCAGGATAACACCGGGGAGCTGTTTTTT

D gene: NA
CDR3 length: 16
V gene: TRBV9
clone size: few
J gene: TRBJ2-3
CDR3 protein: CASSVVSTSYTDTQYF
CDR3 DNA: TGTGCCAGCAGCGTAGTTAGCACCTCCTACACAGATACGCAGTATTTT

D gene: TRBD2
CDR3 length: 15
V gene: TRBV11-2
clone size: NA
J gene: TRBJ2-1
CDR3 protein: CASSLREGAYNEQFF
CDR3 DNA: TGTGCCAGCAGCTTGCGGGAGGGGGCCTACAATGAGCAGTTCTTC

D gene: TRBD1
CDR3 length: 15
V gene: TRBV6-6
clone size: few
J gene: TRBJ1-4
CDR3 protein: CASNRVDRGPEKLFF
CDR3 DNA: TGTGCCAGCAACCGAGTGGACAGGGGGCCTGAAAAACTGTTTTTT

D gene: NA
CDR3 length: 14
V gene: TRBV4-1
clone size: NA
J gene: TRBJ2-4
CDR3 protein: CASSHSLVHPVRYF
CDR3 DNA: TGCGCCAGCAGCCATTCACTAGTCCACCCAGTCAGGTACTTC

D gene: TRBD2
CDR3 length: 13
V gene: TRBV2
clone size: NA
J gene: TRBJ2-5
CDR3 protein: CASSDSAGVAQYF
CDR3 DNA: TGTGCCAGCAGTGATTCCGCGGGGGTGGCCCAGTACTTC

D gene: TRBD2
CDR3 length: 19
V gene: TRBV5-1
clone size: NA
J gene: TRBJ2-3
CDR3 protein: CASSLASGSGRRSTDTQYF
CDR3 DNA: TGCGCCAGCAGCTTGGCCTCGGGAAGCGGGAGGCGTAGCACAGATACGCAGTATTTT

D gene: NA
CDR3 length: 17
V gene: TRBV4-3
clone size: NA
J gene: TRBJ2-3
CDR3 protein: CASSQELTSSGTDTQYF
CDR3 DNA: TGCGCCAGCAGCCAAGAACTGACTAGTTCTGGGACAGATACGCAGTATTTT

D gene: NA
CDR3 length: 15
V gene: TRBV24-1
clone size: NA
J gene: TRBJ2-5
CDR3 protein: CATSDSTAGPETQYF
CDR3 DNA: TGTGCCACCAGTGATTCAACGGCGGGCCCTGAGACCCAGTACTTC

D gene: TRBD1
CDR3 length: 16
V gene: TRBV9
clone size: once
J gene: TRBJ2-3
CDR3 protein: CASSLGQGAGTDTQYF
CDR3 DNA: TGTGCCAGCAGCCTGGGACAGGGGGCAGGAACAGATACGCAGTATTTT

D gene: TRBD1
CDR3 length: 15
V gene: TRBV6-6
clone size: NA
J gene: TRBJ1-4
CDR3 protein: CASSRDRGTNEKLFF
CDR3 DNA: TGTGCCAGCAGTCGGGACAGGGGGACTAATGAAAAACTGTTTTTT

D gene: NA
CDR3 length: 15
V gene: TRBV28
clone size: once
J gene: TRBJ1-1
CDR3 protein: CASSLGGVRDTEAFF
CDR3 DNA: TGTGCCAGCAGTTTAGGTGGGGTGAGGGACACTGAAGCTTTCTTT

D gene: NA
CDR3 length: 12
V gene: TRBV7-9
clone size: NA
J gene: TRBJ1-5
CDR3 protein: CASSLPPGPQHF
CDR3 DNA: TGTGCCAGCAGCTTACCTCCCGGGCCCCAGCATTTT

D gene: TRBD1
CDR3 length: 14
V gene: TRBV7-2
clone size: NA
J gene: TRBJ2-2
CDR3 protein: CASSLPGGTGELFF
CDR3 DNA: TGTGCCAGCAGCCTGCCAGGGGGCACCGGGGAGCTGTTTTTT

D gene: NA
CDR3 length: 15
V gene: TRBV14
clone size: few
J gene: TRBJ1-2
CDR3 protein: CASSQTGTGWNGYTF
CDR3 DNA: TGTGCCAGCAGCCAAACAGGGACCGGCTGGAATGGCTACACCTTC

D gene: NA
CDR3 length: 14
V gene: TRBV7-6
clone size: few
J gene: TRBJ2-2
CDR3 protein: CASSLPPGSGELFF
CDR3 DNA: TGTGCCAGCAGCTTACCTCCGGGATCCGGGGAGCTGTTTTTT

D gene: NA
CDR3 length: 16
V gene: TRBV21-1
clone size: once
J gene: TRBJ1-5
CDR3 protein: CASSIQSHRYSRPQHF
CDR3 DNA: TGTGCCAGCAGCATACAGAGCCACAGGTACTCTAGGCCCCAGCATTTT

D gene: TRBD1
CDR3 length: 16
V gene: TRBV6-6
clone size: NA
J gene: TRBJ1-2
CDR3 protein: CASSERTGQFNYGYTF
CDR3 DNA: TGTGCCAGCAGCGAAAGGACAGGGCAGTTCAACTATGGCTACACCTTC

D gene: TRBD2
CDR3 length: 13
V gene: TRBV7-2
clone size: NA
J gene: TRBJ2-5
CDR3 protein: CASSRGSRETQYF
CDR3 DNA: TGTGCCAGCAGTCGCGGGAGCCGGGAGACCCAGTACTTC

D gene: NA
CDR3 length: 14
V gene: TRBV27
clone size: NA
J gene: TRBJ2-7
CDR3 protein: CASSLRTPSSIPYF
CDR3 DNA: TGTGCCAGCAGTCTAAGGACTCCATCTTCTATACCGTACTTC

D gene: NA
CDR3 length: 14
V gene: TRBV5-1
clone size: once
J gene: TRBJ2-7
CDR3 protein: CASSAGLLSYEQYF
CDR3 DNA: TGCGCCAGCAGCGCGGGACTCCTCTCCTACGAGCAGTACTTC

D gene: TRBD1
CDR3 length: 14
V gene: TRBV18
clone size: NA
J gene: TRBJ1-5
CDR3 protein: CASSLQGAGQPQHF
CDR3 DNA: TGTGCCAGCTCACTACAGGGGGCAGGACAGCCCCAGCATTTT

D gene: NA
CDR3 length: 14
V gene: TRBV24-1
clone size: few
J gene: TRBJ1-5
CDR3 protein: CATAKEGSNQPQHF
CDR3 DNA: TGTGCCACCGCGAAGGAGGGTTCCAATCAGCCCCAGCATTTT

D gene: NA
CDR3 length: 13
V gene: TRBV2
clone size: few
J gene: TRBJ1-2
CDR3 protein: CASVGQTNYGYTF
CDR3 DNA: TGTGCCAGCGTCGGACAGACTAACTATGGCTACACCTTC

D gene: NA
CDR3 length: 14
V gene: TRBV3-1/TRBV3-2
clone size: NA
J gene: TRBJ2-1
CDR3 protein: CASSQNRDYNEQFF
CDR3 DNA: TGTGCCAGCAGCCAAAACCGGGACTACAATGAGCAGTTCTTC

D gene: NA
CDR3 length: 12
V gene: TRBV28
clone size: once
J gene: TRBJ2-3
CDR3 protein: CASLGWRRDPYF
CDR3 DNA: TGTGCCAGCTTGGGGTGGAGGCGGGATCCGTATTTT

D gene: NA
CDR3 length: 15
V gene: TRBV19
clone size: NA
J gene: TRBJ2-5
CDR3 protein: CASSNPDWPRETQYF
CDR3 DNA: TGTGCCAGTAGTAACCCGGACTGGCCGAGAGAGACCCAGTACTTC

D gene: TRBD2
CDR3 length: 18
V gene: TRBV7-3
clone size: NA
J gene: TRBJ2-1
CDR3 protein: CASSLGGLAGLKINEQFF
CDR3 DNA: TGTGCCAGCAGCTTAGGAGGACTAGCGGGTCTTAAAATTAATGAGCAGTTCTTC